Below are 20 T cell receptor beta chains sequenced from a single sample in a study of glioma-infiltrating T cells after dendritic cell vaccination. Using immunoSEQ multiplex PCR, the repertoire was profiled, and TCRdb retains in-frame clones only, with some absent. Of fewer than 110,000 clones in the sample, roughly 79% were seen once. Specimen: blood, collected before dendritic cell vaccination. These receptors were obtained from a human donor with glioblastoma.

The chain combines TRBV5-1 with TRBJ1-4; unclear D gene. Germline V gene data show CDR1 as SGHRS and CDR2 as YFSETQ. Trimming took off 0 bases at V and 0 bases at J, with 12 bases between the two ends. CDR3 length: 17 amino acids. In DNA form, the CDR3 reads TGCGCCAGCAGCTTGGCAGGCAGGCTGACAACTAATGAAAAACTGTTTTTT. This gives the protein CASSLAGRLTTNEKLFF.

The chain recombines TRBV30 with TRBJ2-2, with 9 bases that match TRBD1. CDR1 is GTSNPN, CDR2 SVGIG, per germline (reference sequence). The CDR3 runs to 15 residues. J gave up 6 bases and V 1 base, and 6 bases lay outside the gene matches. The CDR3 reads CAWSDRGRSAGELFF. CDR3 DNA sequence: TGTGCCTGGAGTGACAGGGGGCGTAGCGCCGGGGAGCTGTTTTTT. The variable domain in full, completed from reference TRBV30 and TRBJ2-2, reads SQTIHQWPATLVQPVGSPLSLECTVEGTSNPNLYWYRQAAGRGLQLLFYSVGIGQISSEVPQNLSASRPQDRQFILSSKKLLLSDSGFYLCAWSDRGRSAGELFFGEGSRLTVL.

This chain connects TRBV19 to TRBJ2-3; TRBD2 is a possible D gene (6 bases). The germline V gene encodes CDR1 LNHDA and CDR2 SQIVND (reference sequence). There are 14 residues in the CDR3. Trimming pared 5 bases from V and 2 bases from J, leaving 11 bases between. The CDR3 loop is CASSAPGVTDTQYF. CDR3 in DNA: TGTGCCAGTAGTGCCCCGGGAGTCACAGATACGCAGTATTTT.

The CDR3 nucleotides read TGTGCCGCGGGGCAACAAGAGACCCAGTACTTC. This sequence encodes CAAGQQETQYF. The rearrangement joins TRBV30 to TRBJ2-5; D is possibly TRBD2 (6 bases). Germline CDR1 and CDR2: GTSNPN and SVGIG (reference sequence). Trimming removed 8 bases at V and 2 bases at J, with 9 bases between. CDR3 length equals 11 residues.

The genes are TRBV4-2 and TRBJ2-3, with TRBD2 matching over 15 bases. The germline V gene has CDR1 LGHNA and CDR2 YNFKEQ. This CDR3 has 17 amino acids. With 5 bases clipped from V and 4 bases from J, the junction kept 7 bases outside the gene matches. CDR3 in DNA: TGTGCCAGCAGCATACGGACTAGCGGGGGGGCTGCAGATACGCAGTATTTT. It encodes CASSIRTSGGAADTQYF.

This clone was found a few times. The V and J genes are TRBV11-2 and TRBJ2-2, with D perhaps TRBD2 (6 bases). V dropped 2 bases and J dropped 5 bases, with 21 bases sitting between them. CDR3 length: 18 residues. Germline loops: CDR1 SGHAT, CDR2 FQNNGV. The CDR3 DNA follows: TGTGCCAGCAGCTTATGGGCGTTGGGGGGAGGAGGAACCGGGGAGCTGTTTTTT. The encoded protein is CASSLWALGGGGTGELFF.

The chain couples TRBV7-6 to TRBJ1-1, with 7 positions matching TRBD1. The junction had 6 bases not matched to a gene; V was cut back by 1 base and J by 4 bases. Germline V gene data show CDR1 as SGHVS and CDR2 as FNYEAQ. The CDR3 covers 15 residues. CDR3 sequence: CASSLDLAGGTEAFF. As DNA, the CDR3 is TGTGCCAGCAGCTTAGATCTGGCAGGGGGCACTGAAGCTTTCTTT.

This chain joins TRBV6-5 and TRBJ2-3; D is uncertain. The CDR3 is made up of 13 amino acids. Germline V CDR1 and CDR2: MNHEY, SVGAGI. Trimming left V 3 bases short and J 3 bases short, with 7 bases between. CDR3 sequence reads: CASSYIGTDTQYF. The DNA for the CDR3 is TGTGCCAGCAGTTATATCGGGACAGATACGCAGTATTTT.

This clone was seen once. The chain is built from TRBV9 and TRBJ2-3; 10 nucleotides agree with TRBD2. CDR3 length equals 15 residues. The germline V gene has CDR1 SGDLS and CDR2 YYNGEE. Losses at the gene ends were 3 bases for V and 2 bases for J; bases not matched to a gene: 3. The CDR3 is CASSGGLANTDTQYF. The CDR3 DNA sequence: TGTGCCAGCAGCGGGGGACTAGCGAACACAGATACGCAGTATTTT.

The CDR3 is CASSLLYNEQFF. The CDR3 bases are TGTGCCAGCAGCTTGCTCTACAATGAGCAGTTCTTC. V and J are TRBV5-6 and TRBJ2-1, with no clear D. The ends were cut back, 1 base at V and 3 bases at J, with 2 bases in the middle. CDR1 and CDR2 from the germline V gene are SGHDT and YYEEEE. There are 12 residues in the CDR3.

The V and J genes are TRBV19 and TRBJ2-4; TRBD1 might be the D (5 bases). Per germline, CDR1 LNHDA and CDR2 SQIVND (reference sequence). V lost 5 bases and J lost 0, with 11 bases in between. The CDR3 runs 15 residues. In DNA, the CDR3 is TGTGCCAGTAGTGAATATAGGGGAGCCAAAAACATTCAGTACTTC. Its protein product is CASSEYRGAKNIQYF.

The V call is TRBV9, the J call TRBJ2-3; unclear D gene. V shed 0 bases and J shed 8 bases, with 10 bases lying between them. Germline V gives CDR1 SGDLS, CDR2 YYNGEE. This CDR3 region has 13 residues. The CDR3: CASSVGPSGTQYF. Written as DNA, the CDR3 is TGTGCCAGCAGCGTAGGACCTTCGGGTACGCAGTATTTT.

V is TRBV5-1 and J is TRBJ2-7; TRBD1 is a possible D gene (7 bases). Trimming took 4 bases from V and 2 from J, leaving 13 bases between them. Germline values: CDR1 SGHRS, CDR2 YFSETQ. The CDR3 runs to 14 residues. CDR3: CASSPRDSTYEQYF. CDR3 nucleotides: TGCGCCAGCAGCCCGCGGGACAGCACCTACGAGCAGTACTTC.

This chain connects TRBV4-2 to TRBJ2-7; 12 positions agree with TRBD2. The germline gives CDR1 LGHNA, CDR2 YNFKEQ. The length of the CDR3 is 14 residues. V dropped 4 bases and J dropped 13; count of bases not matched to a gene: 11. The CDR3 reads CASSPRLAGDPAYF. The CDR3 DNA sequence: TGTGCCAGCAGCCCCCGACTAGCGGGGGACCCAGCATACTTC.

This clone was seen a few times. The rearrangement uses TRBV4-3 and TRBJ1-6, with 7 bases that match TRBD1. The CDR3 totals 15 residues. The germline V gene encodes CDR1 LGHNA and CDR2 YSLEER. V dropped 0 bases and J dropped 9; count of bases not matched to a gene: 5. The CDR3 reads CASSQESTGTSPLHF. The CDR3 coding sequence is TGCGCCAGCAGCCAAGAGTCGACAGGGACTTCACCCCTCCACTTT.

The CDR3: CASMWERGGGEQFF. The CDR3 region has the DNA TGTGCCAGCATGTGGGAGCGGGGGGGCGGTGAGCAGTTCTTC. The chain joins TRBV6-1 to TRBJ2-1, with 10 bases fitting TRBD2. CDR3 length: 14 residues. V gave up 7 bases and J gave up 9 bases; unmatched junction bases: 9. From germline, CDR1 is MNHNS and CDR2 SASEGT.

The chain recombines TRBV7-2 with TRBJ1-1; perhaps TRBD1 as D (5 bases). Trimming shortened V by 5 bases and J by 7 bases, and 11 bases separated the two germline ends. The CDR3 runs 12 residues. In germline, CDR1 is SGHTA, CDR2 FQGNSA. CDR3 in DNA: TGTGCCAGCAGCCAGTTAGGGGATGAAGCTTTCTTT. This gives the protein CASSQLGDEAFF.

V is TRBV18 and J is TRBJ2-7; D is unresolved. V lost 3 bases to trimming and J lost 4 bases, with 10 bases between them. The CDR3 loop spans 13 amino acids. Germline CDR1 reads KGHSH; CDR2 reads LQKENI. This CDR3 reads CASSPVASYEQYF. CDR3 DNA: TGTGCCAGCTCACCGGTGGCATCTTACGAGCAGTACTTC.

Only one count was recorded for this clone. CDR3 in DNA: TGTGCCAGTAGTCGAGGTCCTGCGGAGACCCAGTACTTC. The encoded protein is CASSRGPAETQYF. V and J are TRBV19 and TRBJ2-5; D gene unclear. This CDR3 region has 13 residues. CDR1 is LNHDA and CDR2 is SQIVND in the germline V gene (reference sequence). The ends were cut back, 5 bases at V and 5 bases at J, with 12 bases in the middle.

The V gene is TRBV2, the J gene TRBJ2-6, with TRBD2 matching over 12 bases. This CDR3 is built from 17 residues. V trimming: 8 bases; J trimming: 12 bases; junction bases outside the gene matches: 17. Per the germline V gene, CDR1 is SNHLY and CDR2 is FYNNEI. The CDR3 spells CASRGLRGTSGPLVLTF. Here the CDR3 DNA reads TGTGCCAGCCGGGGCCTGAGGGGGACTAGCGGGCCCCTCGTCCTGACTTTC. The full variable domain, in which reference TRBV2 and TRBJ2-6 provide the parts outside the CDR3, is EPEVTQTPSHQVTQMGQEVILRCVPISNHLYFYWYRQILGQKVEFLVSFYNNEISEKSEIFDDQFSVERPDGSNFTLKIRSTKLEDSAMYFCASRGLRGTSGPLVLTFGAGSRLTVL.